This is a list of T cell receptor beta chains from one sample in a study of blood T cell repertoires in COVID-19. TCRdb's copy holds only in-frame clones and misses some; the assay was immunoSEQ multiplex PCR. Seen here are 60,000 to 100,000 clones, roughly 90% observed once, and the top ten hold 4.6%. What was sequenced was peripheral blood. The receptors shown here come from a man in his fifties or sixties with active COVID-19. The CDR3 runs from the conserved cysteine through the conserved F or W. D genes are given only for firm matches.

DNA: TGTGCCAGCACAGGGGAAGGACAGCCCCAGCATTTT
CDR3: CASTGEGQPQHF
V: TRBV2
D: NA
J: TRBJ1-5

DNA: TGTGCCAGCAGGAACAGGGGTAGGGGGGAGCTGTTTTTT
CDR3: CASRNRGRGELFF
V: TRBV28
D: TRBD1
J: TRBJ2-2

DNA: TGTGCCTGGAGTATCAGGGAACAAGAGACCCAGTACTTC
CDR3: CAWSIREQETQYF
V: TRBV30
D: NA
J: TRBJ2-5

DNA: TGTGCCAGCAGGGGGCATCACACTGAAGCTTTCTTT
CDR3: CASRGHHTEAFF
V: TRBV6-5
D: NA
J: TRBJ1-1

DNA: TGTGCCAGCAGTTTCGCTACAGGGGGCGCAAGCTATGGCTACACCTTC
CDR3: CASSFATGGASYGYTF
V: TRBV28
D: TRBD1
J: TRBJ1-2

DNA: TGTGCCAGTAGTGCGGGGACAGAGAATTCACCCCTCCACTTT
CDR3: CASSAGTENSPLHF
V: TRBV19
D: TRBD1
J: TRBJ1-6

DNA: TGTGCCATCGGAAGGCGGGGGAACACAGATACGCAGTATTTT
CDR3: CAIGRRGNTDTQYF
V: TRBV10-3
D: TRBD2
J: TRBJ2-3

DNA: TGTGCCATCAGCGGACAGGGGAACACTGAAGCTTTCTTT
CDR3: CAISGQGNTEAFF
V: TRBV10-3
D: TRBD1
J: TRBJ1-1

DNA: TGTGCCAGCAGTGTTAGCGGGAGTTGGCCAGATACGCAGTATTTT
CDR3: CASSVSGSWPDTQYF
V: TRBV2
D: TRBD2
J: TRBJ2-3

DNA: TGTGCCAGCTCACCGGGACAGGGAAAAGCTTTCTTT
CDR3: CASSPGQGKAFF
V: TRBV18
D: TRBD1
J: TRBJ1-1